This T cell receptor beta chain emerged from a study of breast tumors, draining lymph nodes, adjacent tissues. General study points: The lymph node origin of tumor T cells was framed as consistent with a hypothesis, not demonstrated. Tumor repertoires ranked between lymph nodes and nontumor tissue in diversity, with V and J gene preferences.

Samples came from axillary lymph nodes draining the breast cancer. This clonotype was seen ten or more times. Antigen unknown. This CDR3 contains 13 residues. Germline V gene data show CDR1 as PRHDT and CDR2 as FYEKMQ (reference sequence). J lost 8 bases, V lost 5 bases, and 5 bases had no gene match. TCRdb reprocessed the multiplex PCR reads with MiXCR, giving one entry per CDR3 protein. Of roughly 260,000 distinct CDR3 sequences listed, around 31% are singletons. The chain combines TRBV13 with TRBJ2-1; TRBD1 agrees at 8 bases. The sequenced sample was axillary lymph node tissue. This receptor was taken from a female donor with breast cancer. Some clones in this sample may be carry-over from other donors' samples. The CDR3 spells CASSPDRGDEQFF. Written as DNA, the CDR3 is TGTGCCAGCAGCCCCGACAGGGGAGATGAGCAGTTCTTC.